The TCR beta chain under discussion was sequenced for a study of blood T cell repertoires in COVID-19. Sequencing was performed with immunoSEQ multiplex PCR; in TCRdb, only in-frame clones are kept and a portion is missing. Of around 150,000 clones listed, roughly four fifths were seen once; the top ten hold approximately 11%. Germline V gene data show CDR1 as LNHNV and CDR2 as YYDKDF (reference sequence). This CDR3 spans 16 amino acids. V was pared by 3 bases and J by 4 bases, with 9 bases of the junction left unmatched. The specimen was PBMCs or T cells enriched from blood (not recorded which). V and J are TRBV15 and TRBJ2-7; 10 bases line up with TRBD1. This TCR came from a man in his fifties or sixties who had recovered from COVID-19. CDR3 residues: CATSRGQGLVGYEQYF. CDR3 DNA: TGTGCCACCAGCAGGGGACAGGGGCTCGTTGGGTACGAGCAGTACTTC. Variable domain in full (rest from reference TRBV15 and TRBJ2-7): DAMVIQNPRYQVTQFGKPVTLSCSQTLNHNVMYWYQQKSSQAPKLLFHYYDKDFNNEADTPDNFQSRRPNTSFCFLDIRSPGLGDTAMYLCATSRGQGLVGYEQYFGPGTRLTVT.